The 22 T cell receptor beta chains given below trace back to one sample, sequenced in a study of preoperative IRX-2 immunotherapy in early breast cancer. As for treatment: preoperative locoregional IRX-2 cytokine immunotherapy. TCRdb's copy holds only in-frame clones and misses some; the assay was immunoSEQ multiplex PCR. There are 25,000 or so clones in the sample; 85% to 95% occur only once, and under 20% lies in the top ten. The source material was tumor tissue, sampled after IRX-2 immunotherapy. The source of these receptors is a human donor with breast cancer.

The chain carries TRBV7-9 and TRBJ2-3; 10 nucleotides line up with TRBD2. With V trimmed by 4 bases and J by 0 bases, 7 bases remained unmatched. Germline-derived CDR1 and CDR2 are SEHNR and FQNEAQ (reference sequence). CDR3 size: 17 residues. The CDR3 bases are TGTGCCAGCAGCTCCCACCTAGCGGGGGTGAGCACAGATACGCAGTATTTT. It translates to CASSSHLAGVSTDTQYF. Full variable domain (rest looked up from reference TRBV7-9 and TRBJ2-3): DTGVSQNPRHKITKRGQNVTFRCDPISEHNRLYWYRQTLGQGPEFLTYFQNEAQLEKSRLLSDRFSAERPKGSFSTLEIQRTEQGDSAMYLCASSSHLAGVSTDTQYFGPGTRLTVL.

The chain couples TRBV19 to TRBJ1-2; D remains ambiguous. The CDR3 sequence is 14 residues long. CDR1 LNHDA and CDR2 SQIVND come from the germline V gene (reference sequence). V was shortened by 1 base and J by 1 base, with 7 bases between the two germline ends. The CDR3 region is CASSIGGVNYGYTF. CDR3 nucleotides: TGTGCCAGTAGTATAGGCGGGGTTAACTATGGCTACACCTTC.

CDR3 protein: CASSLQHPARGEQYF. CDR3 sequence (DNA): TGTGCCAGCAGCTTACAGCACCCAGCCCGCGGCGAGCAGTACTTC. V is TRBV7-9 and J is TRBJ2-7; no clear D gene. Germline-derived CDR1 and CDR2 are SEHNR and FQNEAQ (reference sequence). Trimming stripped 2 bases from V and 6 bases from J, with 17 bases between. This CDR3 is 15 amino acids long. The full variable domain, with the rest looked up from reference TRBV7-9 and TRBJ2-7, is DTGVSQNPRHKITKRGQNVTFRCDPISEHNRLYWYRQTLGQGPEFLTYFQNEAQLEKSRLLSDRFSAERPKGSFSTLEIQRTEQGDSAMYLCASSLQHPARGEQYFGPGTRLTVT.

A single count supports this clone. V gene TRBV4-1 combines with J gene TRBJ2-4, with 7 bases matching TRBD1. Per the germline V gene, CDR1 is MGHRA and CDR2 is YSYEKL. V trimming: 1 base; J trimming: 1 base; junction bases outside the gene matches: 10. The CDR3 sequence is 18 residues long. The CDR3: CASSQGRVTGVAKNIQYF. CDR3 bases: TGCGCCAGCAGCCAAGGCCGAGTTACAGGGGTGGCCAAAAACATTCAGTACTTC.

The chain has TRBV29-1 and TRBJ1-2; perhaps TRBD1 as D (6 bases). Germline V gene sequence: CDR1 SQVTM, CDR2 ANQGSEA. The CDR3 runs to 12 residues. With 8 bases removed from V and 5 bases from J, the gap between germline ends came to 15 bases. DNA for the CDR3: TGCAGCCTGAAGGGGGGCGAGTATGGCTACACCTTC. Translated, it gives CSLKGGEYGYTF.

This sequence joins TRBV28 and TRBJ2-2; D perhaps matches TRBD2 (5 bases). Trimming left V 8 bases short and J 4 bases short, with 14 bases between. This CDR3 region has 14 residues. Germline-derived CDR1 and CDR2 are MDHEN and SYDVKM. DNA for the CDR3: TGTGCCAGCGCGGGTCTTACGGGCACCGGGGAGCTGTTTTTT. The encoded protein is CASAGLTGTGELFF.

The chain links TRBV27 to TRBJ1-5; TRBD1 is a possible D gene (6 bases). The V end was cut by 3 bases, the J end by 6 bases, with 12 bases between. CDR1 is MNHEY, CDR2 SMNVEV, per germline (reference sequence). This CDR3 is 14 amino acids long. CDR3 nucleotides: TGTGCCAGCAGTTTTTTGGGGGCGGGTCAGCCCCAGCATTTT. Its translation: CASSFLGAGQPQHF.

The chain links TRBV6-5 to TRBJ1-4; 7 bases line up with TRBD1. This CDR3 comprises 13 residues. Germline lookup yields CDR1 MNHEY and CDR2 SVGAGI. V gave up 4 bases and J gave up 8 bases; unmatched junction bases: 4. The CDR3 loop reads CASSSGTEEKLFF. The CDR3 DNA follows: TGTGCCAGCAGTTCCGGGACAGAAGAAAAACTGTTTTTT.

The chain couples TRBV4-1 to TRBJ2-1; 16 bases are shared with TRBD2. This CDR3 spans 19 amino acids. Trimming took 4 bases from V and 8 from J; bases not matched to a gene: 14. From germline, CDR1 is MGHRA and CDR2 YSYEKL. CDR3 sequence (DNA): TGCGCCAGCAGCCTACTCGGGACTAGCGGGGGGGCCTCTGCTGATGAGCAGTTCTTC. As protein: CASSLLGTSGGASADEQFF.

The genes are TRBV7-9 and TRBJ1-2; unclear D gene. The CDR3 contains 13 residues. Trimming left V 5 bases short and J 3 bases short, with 10 bases between. Germline V lookup: CDR1 SEHNR, CDR2 FQNEAQ (reference sequence). The CDR3 region has the DNA TGTGCCAGCAGCCACCAGTCTCACTATGGCTACACCTTC. Translated, it gives CASSHQSHYGYTF.

CDR3 bases: TGTGCCAGCACTAGGGAAGGGGGGAGAAAAGCTTTCTTT. This encodes CASTREGGRKAFF. The chain employs TRBV6-5 and TRBJ1-1, with D possibly matching TRBD1 (6 bases). Germline values: CDR1 MNHEY, CDR2 SVGAGI. V lost 7 bases, J lost 9 bases, and 18 bases lay in between. The CDR3 loop spans 13 amino acids.

The chain uses TRBV9 and TRBJ2-5; D tentatively fits TRBD1 or TRBD2 (5 bases each). Trimming took off 2 bases at V and 2 bases at J, with 13 bases between the two ends. This CDR3 comprises 15 residues. Germline V gene lookup returns CDR1 SGDLS and CDR2 YYNGEE. CDR3 nucleotide sequence: TGTGCCAGCAGCGTCCTCGGGACCGAGCAAGAGACCCAGTACTTC. It is translated as CASSVLGTEQETQYF.

The chain employs TRBV25-1 and TRBJ2-3; 10 nucleotides agree with TRBD2. V was clipped by 9 bases and J by 0 bases; unmatched bases: 3. Germline V gene lookup returns CDR1 MGHDK and CDR2 SYGVNS. This CDR3 spans 14 amino acids. The CDR3: CASRLAGSTDTQYF. CDR3 sequence (DNA): TGTGCCAGTCGACTAGCGGGTAGCACAGATACGCAGTATTTT.

The genes are TRBV7-3 and TRBJ1-1; D is unresolved. The germline gives CDR1 SGHTA, CDR2 FQGTGA. The CDR3 is 12 residues long. Trimming stripped 0 bases from V and 4 bases from J, with 3 bases between. The DNA of the CDR3 is TGTGCCAGCAGCTTAACTCTCACTGAAGCTTTCTTT. It yields the protein CASSLTLTEAFF.

A note on this clone: At one boundary the junction diverges from the germline segment, which might be a read error. The J gene is TRBJ2-3, the V gene TRBV19; D may be TRBD1 or TRBD2 (6 bases each). The CDR3 has 13 amino acids. Per germline, CDR1 LNHDA and CDR2 SQIVND (reference sequence). CDR3 nucleotides: TGTGCAAGTAGGGGGGCCCTCACAGATACGCAGTATTTT. Its translation: CASRGALTDTQYF.

The rearrangement links TRBV12-2 to TRBJ2-7; the DNA was not compared with TRBD2, the D call given in the table. TRBV12-2 is an annotated pseudogene. This CDR3 contains 24 residues. The CDR3: CASRLPPYFGYSGAINSFSYEQYF. CDR3 nucleotide sequence: TGTGCAAGTCGCTTACCACCTTATTTTGGTTATAGCGGAGCGATAAATTCTTTCTCCTACGAGCAGTACTTC.

The chain recombines TRBV4-3 with TRBJ2-7; D is unresolved. Germline CDR1 reads LGHNA; CDR2 reads YSLEER. The CDR3 extends over 12 amino acids. The V end was cut by 11 bases, the J end by 3 bases, with 14 bases between. The CDR3 bases are TGCGCCGGAAATACTGAATGCTACGAGCAGTACTTC. The encoded protein is CAGNTECYEQYF.

This clone appeared a single time. The V gene is TRBV7-9, the J gene TRBJ2-1; D is unresolved. Per the germline V gene, CDR1 is SEHNR and CDR2 is FQNEAQ (reference sequence). The CDR3 is 12 residues long. V lost 4 bases and J 8 bases, leaving 9 bases between the germline ends. The CDR3 region has the DNA TGTGCCAGCAGCTATTTTAGGGATGAGCAGTTCTTC. It specifies CASSYFRDEQFF.

As concerns this clone: A much larger clonotype is one base distant, so this may be a read error. This rearrangement joins TRBV6-4 to TRBJ2-3; D is undetermined. CDR1 is MRHNA, CDR2 SNTAGT, per germline. The CDR3 totals 13 residues. V lost 3 bases to trimming and J lost 0 bases, with 4 bases between them. CDR3: CASSEMSTDTQYF. Written as DNA, the CDR3 is TGTGCCAGCAGTGAGATGAGCACAGATACGCAGTATTTT.

The rearrangement links TRBV14 to TRBJ2-7; tentatively, D is TRBD2 (6 bases). There are 14 residues in the CDR3. Per germline, CDR1 SGHDN and CDR2 FVKESK. Trimming left V 5 bases short and J 7 bases short, with 18 bases between. CDR3 region: CASSSLPSAGEQYF. The DNA for the CDR3 is TGTGCCAGCAGCTCCCTCCCTAGCGCGGGGGAGCAGTACTTC.

The chain is built from TRBV11-2 and TRBJ2-2; TRBD2 agrees at 7 bases. V shed 4 bases and J 1 base; nucleotides not matched to a gene: 12. The V gene's germline CDR1 is SGHAT and CDR2 FQNNGV. The CDR3 runs 18 residues. CDR3 residues: CASSSNRGVRWNTGELFF. In DNA form, the CDR3 reads TGTGCCAGCAGCTCAAACCGGGGGGTCAGATGGAACACCGGGGAGCTGTTTTTT.

This chain links TRBV5-1 with TRBJ2-3; D possibly uses TRBD1 or TRBD2 (6 bases each). V lost 0 bases and J lost 4, with 9 bases in between. This CDR3 spans 14 amino acids. Germline CDR1 SGHRS, CDR2 YFSETQ. The CDR3 bases are TGCGCCAGCAGCTTGGAGGGGGGCCCAGATACGCAGTATTTT. This encodes CASSLEGGPDTQYF.